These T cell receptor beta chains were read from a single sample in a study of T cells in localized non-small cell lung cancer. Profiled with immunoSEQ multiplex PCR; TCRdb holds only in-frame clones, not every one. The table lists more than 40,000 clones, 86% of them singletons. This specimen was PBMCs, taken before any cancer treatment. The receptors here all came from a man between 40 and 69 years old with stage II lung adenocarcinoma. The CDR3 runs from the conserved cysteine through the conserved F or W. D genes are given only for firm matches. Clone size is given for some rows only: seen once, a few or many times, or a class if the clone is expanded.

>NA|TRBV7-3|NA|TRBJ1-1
CASSFRQDTEAFF
TGTGCCAGCAGCTTTAGGCAAGACACTGAAGCTTTCTTT
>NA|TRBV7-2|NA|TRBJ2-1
CASTRSGGGVYEQFF
TGTGCCAGCACCCGTTCCGGGGGTGGGGTTTATGAGCAGTTCTTC
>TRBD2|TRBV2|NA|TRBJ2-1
CASYLAGDPREQFF
TGTGCCAGCTACCTAGCGGGGGATCCTCGGGAGCAGTTCTTC
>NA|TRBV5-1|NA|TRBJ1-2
CASSDDIRYGYTF
TGCGCCAGCAGCGATGACATTCGCTATGGCTACACCTTC
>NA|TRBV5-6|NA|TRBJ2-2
CASSLDTGRAGELFF
TGTGCCAGCAGCTTGGATACGGGCAGGGCCGGGGAGCTGTTTTTT
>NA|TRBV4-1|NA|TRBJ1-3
CASSQAPLPYMGGNTIYF
TGCGCCAGCAGCCAAGCCCCTCTCCCGTATATGGGAGGAAACACCATATATTTT
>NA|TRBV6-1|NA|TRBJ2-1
CASSEVAQFF
TGTGCCAGCAGTGAAGTAGCCCAGTTCTTC
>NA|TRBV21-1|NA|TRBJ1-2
CASNPCPGQGINGYTF
TGTGCCAGCAACCCTTGCCCGGGACAGGGAATAAATGGCTACACCTTC
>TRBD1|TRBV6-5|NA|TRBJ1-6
CASSYGRGQTPLHF
TGTGCCAGCAGTTACGGCAGGGGGCAGACACCCCTCCACTTT
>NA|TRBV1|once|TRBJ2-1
CTSSQERSGGRLYNEQFF
TGCACCAGCAGCCAAGAACGAAGCGGGGGACGCCTCTACAATGAGCAGTTCTTC
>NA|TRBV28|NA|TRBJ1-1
CASGWSANTEAFF
TGTGCCAGCGGCTGGTCTGCGAACACTGAAGCTTTCTTT
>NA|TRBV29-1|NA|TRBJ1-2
CSVEDNNYGYTF
TGCAGCGTTGAAGATAATAACTATGGCTACACCTTC
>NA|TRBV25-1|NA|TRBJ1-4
CASGTSFYEKLFF
TGTGCCAGCGGGACATCTTTTTATGAAAAACTGTTTTTT
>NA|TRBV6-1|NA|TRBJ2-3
CASSEALRGAYTQYF
TGTGCCAGCAGTGAAGCGCTTAGGGGGGCTTATACGCAGTATTTT
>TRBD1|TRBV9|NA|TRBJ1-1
CASSVGDREELNTEAFF
TGTGCCAGCAGCGTAGGAGACAGGGAAGAGTTAAACACTGAAGCTTTCTTT
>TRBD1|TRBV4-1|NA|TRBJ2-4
CASSQVPSGQGLLKNIQYF
TGCGCCAGCAGCCAAGTTCCCTCGGGACAGGGGCTACTCAAAAACATTCAGTACTTC
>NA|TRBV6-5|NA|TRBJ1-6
CASVRGNSPLHF
TGTGCCAGCGTCAGGGGTAATTCACCCCTCCACTTT
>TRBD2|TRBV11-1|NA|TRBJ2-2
CASSFLGSGALTGELFF
TGTGCCAGCAGCTTCCTCGGGAGCGGGGCTCTCACCGGGGAGCTGTTTTTT
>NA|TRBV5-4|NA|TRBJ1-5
CASSFGMDQPQHF
TGTGCCAGCAGCTTTGGGATGGATCAGCCCCAGCATTTT
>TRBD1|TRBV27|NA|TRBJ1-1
CASSVLQGARTEAFF
TGTGCCAGCAGTGTTCTACAGGGGGCTAGGACTGAAGCTTTCTTT
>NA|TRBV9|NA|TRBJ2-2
CASSVGGRNTGELFF
TGTGCCAGCAGCGTAGGAGGGAGGAACACCGGGGAGCTGTTTTTT
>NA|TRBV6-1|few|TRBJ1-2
CASSPFRVRGYTF
TGTGCCAGCAGTCCCTTTCGAGTCCGTGGCTACACCTTC
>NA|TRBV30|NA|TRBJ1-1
CAWSRLNTEAFF
TGTGCCTGGAGTAGGCTGAACACTGAAGCTTTCTTT
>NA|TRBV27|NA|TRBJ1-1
CASSLSLEGGTEAFF
TGTGCCAGCAGTTTATCTTTGGAGGGGGGCACTGAAGCTTTCTTT
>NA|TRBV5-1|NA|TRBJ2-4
CASSFYTDKNIQYF
TGCGCCAGCAGCTTCTATACGGACAAAAACATTCAGTACTTC
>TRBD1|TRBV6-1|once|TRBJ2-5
CASSDSLGTGGTQYF
TGTGCCAGCAGTGACTCTTTGGGGACAGGGGGGACCCAGTACTTC
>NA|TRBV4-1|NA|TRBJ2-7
CASSQGVGVSYEQYF
TGCGCCAGCAGCCAAGGGGTTGGAGTCTCCTACGAGCAGTACTTC